These 14 T cell receptor beta chains originate from one sample sequenced in a study of blood T cell repertoires in COVID-19. Assay used: immunoSEQ multiplex PCR; TCRdb lists only in-frame clones, some missing. The sample lists hundreds of thousands of clones; roughly 87% were seen once. The specimen sequenced was peripheral blood. These receptors came from a woman aged 30 to 39 with acute or convalescent COVID-19.

This chain connects TRBV4-1 to TRBJ1-2; 8 bases line up with TRBD1. The V gene end was trimmed by 4 bases and the J gene end by 4 bases; junction bases not matched to a gene: 11. This CDR3 comprises 16 residues. Germline V gene sequence: CDR1 MGHRA, CDR2 YSYEKL. CDR3 residues: CASSLFGQGRAYGYTF. CDR3 bases: TGCGCCAGCAGCCTATTCGGACAGGGACGGGCCTATGGCTACACCTTC.

This chain joins TRBV12-5 and TRBJ1-5, with D perhaps matching TRBD1 (6 bases). V was shortened by 5 bases and J by 1 base, with 12 bases between the two germline ends. Per the germline V gene, CDR1 is LGHNT and CDR2 is FRNRAP. The CDR3 contains 15 residues. The CDR3 protein is CASGPGHLSNQPQHF. In DNA, the CDR3 is TGTGCTAGTGGTCCGGGACATCTAAGCAATCAGCCCCAGCATTTT.

This chain joins TRBV19 and TRBJ1-4; 9 bases align to TRBD1. V trimming: 7 bases; J trimming: 6 bases; junction bases outside the gene matches: 6. Germline CDR1 reads LNHDA; CDR2 reads SQIVND (reference sequence). The CDR3 consists of 14 residues. DNA for the CDR3: TGTGCCAGTACTCTACAGGGGGCCGATGAAAAACTGTTTTTT. This codes for CASTLQGADEKLFF.

The chain recombines TRBV5-5 with TRBJ2-7, with a tentative D call TRBD2 (5 bases). There are 14 residues in the CDR3. V was clipped by 2 bases and J by 1 base, with 10 bases between them. Germline-derived CDR1 and CDR2 are SGHKS and YYEKEE (reference sequence). The CDR3 here is CASSFGVGSYEQYF. The CDR3 DNA is TGTGCCAGCAGCTTCGGGGTGGGGTCCTACGAGCAGTACTTC.

This chain joins TRBV4-3 and TRBJ2-6; 10 bases fit TRBD1. There are 17 residues in the CDR3. Per the germline V gene, CDR1 is LGHNA and CDR2 is YSLEER. V shed 4 bases and J 4 bases; nucleotides not matched to a gene: 7. As DNA, the CDR3 is TGCGCCAGCAGCCCGACAGGGGGCCCGCTAGGGGCCAACGTCCTGACTTTC. Its translation: CASSPTGGPLGANVLTF.

The chain has TRBV7-2 and TRBJ2-1; D uncertain. The germline V gene encodes CDR1 SGHTA and CDR2 FQGNSA. The CDR3 covers 13 residues. Trimming took off 3 bases at V and 4 bases at J, with 7 bases between the two ends. The CDR3 here is CASSFAGYNEQFF. The CDR3 region has the DNA TGTGCCAGCAGCTTCGCAGGTTACAATGAGCAGTTCTTC.

The gene calls are TRBV11-2 and TRBJ2-3; unclear D gene. Trimming shortened V by 4 bases and J by 1 base, and 12 bases separated the two germline ends. The germline V gene has CDR1 SGHAT and CDR2 FQNNGV. The CDR3 loop spans 15 amino acids. The CDR3 region has the DNA TGTGCCAGCAGCTCTCCTGTAGAAGGCACAGATACGCAGTATTTT. Its protein product is CASSSPVEGTDTQYF.

The chain joins TRBV18 to TRBJ2-7, with 10 nucleotides matching TRBD2. Germline loops: CDR1 KGHSH, CDR2 LQKENI. V shed 3 bases, J shed 3 bases, and the junction held 11 bases outside the gene matches. CDR3 size: 17 residues. The CDR3 region has the DNA TGTGCCAGCTCACCTACGAGGGGACTAGCGCCGAACTACGAGCAGTACTTC. Amino acid sequence: CASSPTRGLAPNYEQYF.

The chain has TRBV7-2 and TRBJ2-7; 11 nucleotides match TRBD2. The germline V gene encodes CDR1 SGHTA and CDR2 FQGNSA. This CDR3 has 17 residues. Losses at the gene ends were 1 base for V and 3 bases for J; bases not matched to a gene: 8. The CDR3 region is CASSLGGLAGGIYEQYF. The CDR3 DNA sequence: TGTGCCAGCAGCTTAGGAGGTCTAGCGGGAGGTATCTACGAGCAGTACTTC.

A single count supports this clone. The V gene is TRBV11-3, the J gene TRBJ2-2; D might be TRBD1 (6 bases). Germline V lookup: CDR1 SGHNT, CDR2 YENEEA. The CDR3 covers 13 residues. Trimming left V 3 bases short and J 6 bases short, with 8 bases between. The DNA for the CDR3 is TGTGCCAGCAGCTTTTCAGGGGCCGGGGAGCTGTTTTTT. It encodes CASSFSGAGELFF.

The chain recombines TRBV7-8 with TRBJ2-6, with D possibly TRBD1 on 6 matching bases. CDR1 and CDR2 (germline): SGHVS, FQNEAQ. The CDR3 has 15 residues. V lost 0 bases and J lost 4, with 7 bases in between. CDR3 region: CASSLAGGGANVLTF. CDR3 nucleotides: TGTGCCAGCAGCTTAGCAGGGGGAGGGGCCAACGTCCTGACTTTC.

This chain joins TRBV11-1 and TRBJ2-7; 9 bases are a match to TRBD1. CDR3 length equals 15 residues. The V gene's germline CDR1 is SGHAT and CDR2 FQDESV (reference sequence). J lost 2 bases, V lost 5 bases, and 7 bases had no gene match. The CDR3 is CASSAGTGLTYEQYF. In nucleotides, the CDR3 is TGTGCCAGCAGCGCAGGGACAGGGCTCACCTACGAGCAGTACTTC. The entire variable domain, with the rest obtained from reference TRBV11-1 and TRBJ2-7, is as follows: EAEVAQSPRYKITEKSQAVAFWCDPISGHATLYWYRQILGQGPELLVQFQDESVVDDSQLPKDRFSAERLKGVDSTLKIQPAELGDSAMYLCASSAGTGLTYEQYFGPGTRLTVT.

CDR3 sequence reads: CASSQRTSGRGEQFF. Written as DNA, the CDR3 is TGTGCCAGCAGCCAAAGGACTAGCGGGAGGGGTGAGCAGTTCTTC. The chain is built from TRBV7-2 and TRBJ2-1; 15 positions match TRBD2. Germline V CDR1 and CDR2: SGHTA, FQGNSA. The CDR3 runs to 15 residues. J lost 9 bases, V lost 5 bases, and 5 bases had no gene match.

The chain recombines TRBV6-2 or TRBV6-3 with TRBJ2-7; D might be TRBD2 (6 bases). Trimming removed 4 bases from V and 7 bases from J, with 17 bases in between. Germline CDR1 and CDR2: MNHEY and SVGEGT. The CDR3 is 14 amino acids. CDR3 residues: CASSFSGKEGEQYF. CDR3 bases: TGTGCCAGCAGTTTTAGCGGTAAGGAGGGGGAGCAGTACTTC.